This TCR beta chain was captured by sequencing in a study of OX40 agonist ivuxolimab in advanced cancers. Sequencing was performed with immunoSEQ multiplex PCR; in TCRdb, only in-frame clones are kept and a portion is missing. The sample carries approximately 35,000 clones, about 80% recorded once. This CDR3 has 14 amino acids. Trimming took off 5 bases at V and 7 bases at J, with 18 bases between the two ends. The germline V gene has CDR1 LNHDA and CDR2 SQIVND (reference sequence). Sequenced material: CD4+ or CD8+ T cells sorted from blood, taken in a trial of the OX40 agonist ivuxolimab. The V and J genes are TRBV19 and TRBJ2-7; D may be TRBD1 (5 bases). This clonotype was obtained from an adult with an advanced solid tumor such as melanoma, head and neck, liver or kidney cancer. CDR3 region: CASSPRAGWYEQYF. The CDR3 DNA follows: TGTGCCAGTAGTCCCAGGGCCGGTTGGTATGAGCAGTACTTC.